This T cell receptor (beta chain) derives from a study of T cells in Graves' hyperthyroidism and ophthalmopathy. This clonotype was counted ten times or more. Its antigen remains unidentified. The germline V gene has CDR1 SNHLY and CDR2 FYNNEI. This CDR3 has 11 amino acids. The V and J ends lost 4 bases and 5 bases respectively, with 3 bases between them. There were TCR beta CDR3 regions amplified from RNA transcripts. With the HTBI primer set, the TCR CDR3 went through a first round of RT-PCR. TCRdb reanalysed the multiplex PCR reads using MiXCR and keeps one entry per CDR3 protein. Found here are 340,000 or so distinct CDR3 sequences, 21% of them singletons; the top ten hold about 50%. Study-level findings and limits: Median prediction lead before ophthalmopathy onset was about 6.3 months with the model.

The sample taken for sequencing was blood. This sequence was found in a woman aged 50 to 65 with Graves' hyperthyroidism. V is TRBV2 and J is TRBJ2-1; D call uncertain. CDR3 in DNA: TGTGCCAGCAGTGGGAACAATGAGCAGTTCTTC. It specifies CASSGNNEQFF.